This TCR beta chain came from a study of cytomegalovirus exposure and HLA in healthy donors. Healthy bone marrow donors formed the donor group. The PCR made use of 60 Vbeta and 13 Jbeta primers. The table came from immunoSEQ multiplex PCR; TCRdb's copy has only in-frame clones and leaves some out. The sample includes roughly 200,000 clones, under 70% seen only once; the top ten take 2.6%. The V gene's germline CDR1 is SGHTA and CDR2 FQGNSA. V shed 3 bases and J shed 2 bases, with 11 bases lying between them. There are 15 residues in the CDR3. The chain combines TRBV7-2 with TRBJ2-1; maybe TRBD1 (5 bases). This clonotype was sampled from a man in his forties in good health and CMV-seropositive. Sequencing was carried out using PBMCs. The CDR3 reads CASSFEGAAYNEQFF. In DNA form, the CDR3 reads TGTGCCAGCAGCTTTGAAGGGGCCGCCTACAATGAGCAGTTCTTC.